The rows below give T cell receptor beta chains drawn from one sample of a study of cytomegalovirus exposure and HLA in healthy donors. TCRdb's table, derived via immunoSEQ multiplex PCR, lists solely in-frame clones and lacks some. The sample lists around 120,000 clones, 75% to 90% occurring once. Sequencing was performed on PBMCs. The receptor set was obtained from a man aged 50 to 60 in good health and CMV-seronegative. The CDR3 runs from the conserved cysteine through the conserved F or W. Each record gives: J gene, V gene, D gene, clone size, CDR3 DNA, CDR3 protein. A D gene is named only where the DNA matches it firmly. Part of the rows lack a size; the others show once, few, many or a class for expanded clones.

>TRBJ2-1|TRBV5-6|TRBD1|.
TGTGCCAGCAGCTTTGGACAGGCGAATGAGCAGTTCTTC
CASSFGQANEQFF
>TRBJ2-1|TRBV25-1|TRBD2|.
TGTGCCAGCAATTCGGGGGGATACAATGAGCAGTTCTTC
CASNSGGYNEQFF
>TRBJ2-3|TRBV5-1|TRBD2|.
TGCGCCAGCAGCTCGGGACTAGCGGGGGGCCATGTACGCACAGATACGCAGTATTTT
CASSSGLAGGHVRTDTQYF
>TRBJ2-7|TRBV7-9|.|once
TGTTCCAGCAGTTCAGGTCCGGTTCCTCCCTACGAGCAGTACTTC
CSSSSGPVPPYEQYF
>TRBJ1-1|TRBV19|TRBD1|.
TGTGCCAGTAGAACCCAGGGGGAGGCGAACACTGAAGCTTTCTTT
CASRTQGEANTEAFF
>TRBJ2-5|TRBV9|.|once
TGTGCCAGCAGCCCCCGAGACTACAAATACCAAGAGACCCAGTACTTC
CASSPRDYKYQETQYF
>TRBJ2-5|TRBV7-9|.|.
TGTGCCAGCAGCTTAGGGGCCTACCAAGAGACCCAGTACTTC
CASSLGAYQETQYF
>TRBJ1-5|TRBV19|TRBD1|.
TGTGCCAGTAAAGTCGACAGGGGCGCTAATCAGCCCCAGCATTTT
CASKVDRGANQPQHF
>TRBJ2-7|TRBV15|.|.
TGTGCCACCAGCACCCCCCGGGGATCCTACGAGCAGTACTTC
CATSTPRGSYEQYF
>TRBJ2-2|TRBV19|TRBD1|.
TGTGCCAGTAGTACATTACAGGGGCAAACCGGGGAGCTGTTTTTT
CASSTLQGQTGELFF
>TRBJ2-1|TRBV11-2|.|.
TGTGCCAGCAGCTTAGACCGCCGACTTTGTGTGCAGTTCTTC
CASSLDRRLCVQFF
>TRBJ1-6|TRBV4-3|TRBD1|.
TGCGCCAGCAGCCAAGATTCCGGGACAGGGTTTCAGTCACCCCTCCACTTT
CASSQDSGTGFQSPLHF
>TRBJ2-7|TRBV5-1|TRBD1|.
TGCGCCAGCAATCAGGGGGCCTACGAGCAGTACTTC
CASNQGAYEQYF
>TRBJ1-5|TRBV5-6|.|.
TGTGCCAGCAGCTGGAGCAGCAATCAGCCCCAGCATTTT
CASSWSSNQPQHF
>TRBJ2-5|TRBV7-9|.|few
TGTGCCAGCAGAACCGGGGTTATGGAGACCCAGTACTTC
CASRTGVMETQYF
>TRBJ2-4|TRBV19|.|once
TGTGCCAGTAGTATATACCCACTCCAAGACATTCAGTACTTC
CASSIYPLQDIQYF
>TRBJ2-5|TRBV2|TRBD2|once
TGTGCCAGCACCCCGGGACTAGCGGGGGGGGAAGAGACCCAGTACTTC
CASTPGLAGGEETQYF
>TRBJ2-5|TRBV7-7|.|few
TGTGCTAGCAGCTTAGGCGTCGGGGAGCTGGAAGAGACCCAGTACTTC
CASSLGVGELEETQYF
>TRBJ2-5|TRBV28|.|.
TGTGCCAGCGGGCCCCTGACCCAGTACTTC
CASGPLTQYF
>TRBJ2-5|TRBV10-2|TRBD1|.
TGCGCCAGCAGTGGGGCAGGGGGCCGGGAGACCCAGTACTTC
CASSGAGGRETQYF
>TRBJ2-4|TRBV9|TRBD1|.
TGTGCCAGCAGCGTAGGCCCCAGGACAGGGGAAAACATTCAGTACTTC
CASSVGPRTGENIQYF
>TRBJ1-6|TRBV5-6|TRBD1|.
TGTGCCAGCAGCCAACTGGACAGGTTAAATTCACCCCTCCACTTT
CASSQLDRLNSPLHF
>TRBJ2-5|TRBV5-4|TRBD2|.
TGTGCCAGCAGCCGCCCGGCTAGCGGGGGGGCCTCTCTCCAAGAGACCCAGTACTTC
CASSRPASGGASLQETQYF
>TRBJ2-5|TRBV28|.|.
TGTGCCAGCAGTCTCCCACGGGTGCAAGAGACCCAGTACTTC
CASSLPRVQETQYF
>TRBJ2-5|TRBV29-1|TRBD2|.
TGCAGCTTGGGACTATCGGGGGAGACCCAGTACTTC
CSLGLSGETQYF
>TRBJ1-6|TRBV19|TRBD1|.
TGTGCCAGCCGTCCTACAGGGGCCCTTTCACCCCTCCACTTT
CASRPTGALSPLHF
>TRBJ2-3|TRBV19|TRBD2|.
TGTGCCAGTAGTACAGGACTAGCAGCAGATACGCAGTATTTT
CASSTGLAADTQYF
>TRBJ1-6|TRBV11-2|.|few
TGTGCCAGCAGCCCTCTGCGGGGGGCGAGAAGGGATTCACCCCTCCACTTT
CASSPLRGARRDSPLHF
>TRBJ1-2|TRBV9|TRBD1|.
TGTGCCAGCAGCGTAGGAGGGGACAGGGACGGCTACACCTTC
CASSVGGDRDGYTF
>TRBJ1-5|TRBV7-9|TRBD1|once
TGTGCCAGCAGCTTGACAGGGGACCAGCCCCAGCATTTT
CASSLTGDQPQHF
>TRBJ2-7|TRBV4-3|.|.
TGCGCCAGCAGCCAATACCGGGGACTTACCTACGAGCAGTACTTC
CASSQYRGLTYEQYF
>TRBJ1-1|TRBV4-1|.|.
TGCGCCAGCAGCCACCGGGCGGACAGGAACACTGAAGCTTTCTTT
CASSHRADRNTEAFF
>TRBJ2-3|TRBV5-8|.|once
TGTGCCAGCAGCTTGTCCGGGGTTCCAGATACGCAGTATTTT
CASSLSGVPDTQYF
>TRBJ2-2|TRBV6-5|.|.
TGTGCCAGCAGCCTTACATTCGCGAACACCGGGGAGCTGTTTTTT
CASSLTFANTGELFF
>TRBJ2-7|TRBV5-4|TRBD2|.
TGTGCCAGCAGCCGTAGCGGGAGCCCCTACGAGCAGTACTTC
CASSRSGSPYEQYF
>TRBJ2-3|TRBV7-8|TRBD2|.
TGTGCCAGCAGCTTTAGCGAACCACTTAGCGGGAGGGGGACAGATACGCAGTATTTT
CASSFSEPLSGRGTDTQYF
>TRBJ2-3|TRBV6-1|.|.
TGTGCCAGCACCAGAATCGTGGGAGGCACAGATACGCAGTATTTT
CASTRIVGGTDTQYF
>TRBJ2-2|TRBV5-6|.|.
TGTGCCAGCAGCCTGGGACTCGTGAACACCGGGGAGCTGTTTTTT
CASSLGLVNTGELFF
>TRBJ2-1|TRBV10-3|TRBD2|.
TGTGCCATCAGTGACCCGACTAGCCAGGAGTTCTTC
CAISDPTSQEFF
>TRBJ2-7|TRBV7-2|TRBD1|.
TGTGCCAGCAGCCCACGGACAGGGGTGTCCTACGAGCAGTACTTC
CASSPRTGVSYEQYF
>TRBJ2-1|TRBV25-1|TRBD2|.
TGTGCCAGCAGTGAAGTAGCGGGAGACAGATACAATGAGCAGTTCTTC
CASSEVAGDRYNEQFF
>TRBJ2-7|TRBV14|.|.
TGTGCCAGCAGTCACGACAGCCAACCCTTCTGCGAGCAGTACTTC
CASSHDSQPFCEQYF
>TRBJ2-3|TRBV4-3|TRBD2|.
TGCGCCAGCAGCCAAGGAGGGCGGGGGAACACAGATACGCAGTATTTT
CASSQGGRGNTDTQYF
>TRBJ2-1|TRBV4-2|TRBD2|.
TGTGCCAGCAGCCAAGACTCAAGCGGGGGGGCCGACAATGAGCAGTTCTTC
CASSQDSSGGADNEQFF
>TRBJ1-3|TRBV19|TRBD1|.
TGTGCCAGTAGTATTCCTCATAACAGGGGTCGAAACACCATATATTTT
CASSIPHNRGRNTIYF
>TRBJ2-7|TRBV6-6|.|.
TGTGCCAGCAGTTACTCGGGGCGTCAACCTTCCTACGAGCAGTACTTC
CASSYSGRQPSYEQYF
>TRBJ2-5|TRBV7-3|TRBD2|.
TGTGCCAGCAGCTTATCCCCGATAGCGGGGGATCAAGAGACCCAGTACTTC
CASSLSPIAGDQETQYF
>TRBJ2-7|TRBV11-2|TRBD2|.
TGTGCCAGCAGCCCCACCACTAGCGGTCTTACCTACGAGCAGTACTTC
CASSPTTSGLTYEQYF
>TRBJ1-5|TRBV6-4|TRBD1|.
TGTGCCAGCAGTGTGGAGGACAGGCAGCCCCAGCATTTT
CASSVEDRQPQHF
>TRBJ2-1|TRBV5-1|.|few
TGCGCCAGCAGCTTGGGTTTGGGGAGCGGCTCCTACAATGAGCAGTTCTTC
CASSLGLGSGSYNEQFF
>TRBJ1-2|TRBV19|.|.
TGTGCCAGTAGTTCCTACAGGTCACGCTACACCTTC
CASSSYRSRYTF
>TRBJ1-5|TRBV11-1|TRBD1|.
TGTGCCAGCAGCCCCGACAGGGGTGATCAGCCCCAGCATTTT
CASSPDRGDQPQHF
>TRBJ2-1|TRBV7-3|TRBD2|.
TGTGCCAGCAGCTCCAGGGGCGCTGGCGGGACTAGCGGGATCAATGAGCAGTTCTTC
CASSSRGAGGTSGINEQFF
>TRBJ2-5|TRBV19|TRBD2|.
TGTGCCAGTAGTATACTAGCGGGGCCCCAAGAGACCCAGTACTTC
CASSILAGPQETQYF
>TRBJ2-3|TRBV6-1|.|once
TGTGCCAGCACCAGACGGACTGATACAGATACGCAGTATTTT
CASTRRTDTDTQYF
>TRBJ2-5|TRBV18|.|few
TGTGCCAGTACTCAGGGATTCCAAGAGACCCAGTACTTC
CASTQGFQETQYF
>TRBJ1-2|TRBV30|TRBD1|.
TGTGCCTGGAGCACAGGGGCGTCCTTTAACTATGGCTACACCTTC
CAWSTGASFNYGYTF